This T cell receptor beta chain was found in a study of vaccination effects on CD4 cells after COVID-19. Findings of the study overall: Post-vaccine spike-reactive clones in convalescents were mainly new vaccine-induced clones.

Some clones are missing from TCRdb's copy, which holds only in-frame ones; the method was immunoSEQ multiplex PCR. The sample holds roughly 26,000 clones, about four fifths seen once. As regards this clone: Its antigen is unknown.

Within the ViraFEST assay, antigen-specific CD4+ T cells underwent expansion with viral peptide pools prior to sequencing. CD4+ T cells were isolated after around ten days of culture. SARS-CoV-2 infection was confirmed by PCR in the person between March and December 2020. A density of roughly 2 million PBMC per well was used; these cells were cultured with around 11 IU/ml IL-2 and roughly 10 ug/ml peptides. A half-volume exchange with IL-2 medium occurred on days 3 and 7. This clonotype originated in a human donor who had a prior SARS-CoV-2 infection. This material consisted of CD4+ T cells from PBMCs cultured with HCoV-NL63 spike peptides, taken before COVID-19 vaccination.

CDR3 loop: CATGGSYTDTQYF. The CDR3 nucleotides are TGTGCCACCGGGGGGAGTTACACAGATACGCAGTATTTT. The chain recombines TRBV24-1 with TRBJ2-3; maybe TRBD2 (6 bases). The V and J ends lost 9 bases and 2 bases respectively, with 11 bases between them. Germline CDR1 reads KGHDR; CDR2 reads SFDVKD. The CDR3 sequence is 13 residues long.